A selection of T cell receptor beta chains follows, all from one sample in a study of cytomegalovirus exposure and HLA in healthy donors. Generated by immunoSEQ multiplex PCR, the TCRdb table keeps only in-frame clones and is missing some. The sample contains 100,000 to 150,000 clones, approximately 82% of which appear only once. The sequenced sample consisted of PBMCs. Receptors originate from a female donor in good health and CMV-seronegative. Each CDR3 is given with its conserved first and last residue. The D gene is left open where the match is weak. Not every row has a clone size; where given, it reads once, few, many or a size class.

v_gene: TRBV5-1
abundance: -
j_gene: TRBJ2-3
d_gene: -
CDR3aa: CASSLDSSTDTQYF
CDR3nt: TGCGCCAGCAGCTTGGACAGCTCGACAGATACGCAGTATTTT

v_gene: TRBV5-5
abundance: -
j_gene: TRBJ2-7
d_gene: TRBD2
CDR3aa: CASSKTGTSDSYEQYF
CDR3nt: TGTGCCAGCAGCAAGACCGGGACTAGCGACTCCTACGAGCAGTACTTC

v_gene: TRBV7-2
abundance: few
j_gene: TRBJ2-7
d_gene: -
CDR3aa: CASSLASVGRESRLYF
CDR3nt: TGTGCCAGCAGCTTAGCCTCGGTGGGCAGGGAATCTCGCCTGTACTTC

v_gene: TRBV12-5
abundance: -
j_gene: TRBJ1-1
d_gene: TRBD1
CDR3aa: CASGLLDRGVYTEAFF
CDR3nt: TGTGCTAGTGGTTTGTTGGACAGGGGCGTTTACACTGAAGCTTTCTTT

v_gene: TRBV29-1
abundance: -
j_gene: TRBJ1-1
d_gene: -
CDR3aa: CSVEEEVNTEAFF
CDR3nt: TGCAGCGTTGAAGAGGAGGTGAACACTGAAGCTTTCTTT

v_gene: TRBV9
abundance: -
j_gene: TRBJ2-3
d_gene: -
CDR3aa: CASSPRGNTDTQYF
CDR3nt: TGTGCCAGCAGCCCTAGGGGAAACACAGATACGCAGTATTTT

v_gene: TRBV5-4
abundance: few
j_gene: TRBJ1-4
d_gene: -
CDR3aa: CASSSGGGWSNEKLFF
CDR3nt: TGTGCCAGCAGCTCGGGCGGGGGCTGGAGTAATGAAAAACTGTTTTTT

v_gene: TRBV19
abundance: -
j_gene: TRBJ1-5
d_gene: -
CDR3aa: CASSSETGLQFSNQPQHF
CDR3nt: TGTGCCAGTAGTTCCGAAACAGGGCTCCAATTTAGCAATCAGCCCCAGCATTTT

v_gene: TRBV6-1
abundance: once
j_gene: TRBJ2-7
d_gene: TRBD1
CDR3aa: CASSGQGYEQYF
CDR3nt: TGTGCCAGCAGTGGACAGGGCTACGAGCAGTACTTC

v_gene: TRBV28
abundance: -
j_gene: TRBJ1-2
d_gene: -
CDR3aa: CASSRTVNYGYTF
CDR3nt: TGTGCCAGCAGCCGGACAGTTAACTATGGCTACACCTTC

v_gene: TRBV28
abundance: -
j_gene: TRBJ2-2
d_gene: -
CDR3aa: CASRSYTGELFF
CDR3nt: TGTGCCAGCAGGTCTTACACCGGGGAGCTGTTTTTT

v_gene: TRBV6-6
abundance: -
j_gene: TRBJ2-7
d_gene: -
CDR3aa: CASSLGGRGNEQYF
CDR3nt: TGTGCCAGCAGTTTAGGCGGCAGGGGCAACGAGCAGTACTTC

v_gene: TRBV5-1
abundance: -
j_gene: TRBJ2-3
d_gene: -
CDR3aa: CARKGASSTDTQYF
CDR3nt: TGCGCCAGGAAAGGAGCGTCCAGCACAGATACGCAGTATTTT

v_gene: TRBV23-1
abundance: -
j_gene: TRBJ2-7
d_gene: TRBD1
CDR3aa: CASSQGGQGNDLDF
CDR3nt: TGCGCCAGCAGTCAAGGAGGACAGGGGAACGATTTGGACTTC

v_gene: TRBV5-1
abundance: -
j_gene: TRBJ2-7
d_gene: -
CDR3aa: CASSLMDSTASYEQYF
CDR3nt: TGCGCCAGCAGCTTGATGGACAGCACCGCCTCCTACGAGCAGTACTTC

v_gene: TRBV5-1
abundance: -
j_gene: TRBJ2-2
d_gene: -
CDR3aa: CASSSTGSTGELFF
CDR3nt: TGCGCCAGCAGCTCCACAGGGAGCACCGGGGAGCTGTTTTTT

v_gene: TRBV13
abundance: -
j_gene: TRBJ2-3
d_gene: TRBD2
CDR3aa: CASSFPSGRTDTQYF
CDR3nt: TGTGCCAGCAGCTTCCCTAGCGGGCGCACAGATACGCAGTATTTT

v_gene: TRBV6-6
abundance: once
j_gene: TRBJ2-7
d_gene: -
CDR3aa: CASSYDSTYEQYF
CDR3nt: TGTGCCAGCAGTTACGACAGCACCTACGAGCAGTACTTC

v_gene: TRBV5-8
abundance: -
j_gene: TRBJ2-7
d_gene: TRBD1
CDR3aa: CASSLVPTGSGYEQYF
CDR3nt: TGTGCCAGCAGCTTGGTTCCGACAGGGTCCGGGTACGAGCAGTACTTC

v_gene: TRBV6-1
abundance: -
j_gene: TRBJ2-7
d_gene: TRBD1
CDR3aa: CATQRDRGYEQYF
CDR3nt: TGTGCCACCCAAAGGGACAGGGGTTACGAGCAGTACTTC

v_gene: TRBV7-6
abundance: once
j_gene: TRBJ2-7
d_gene: TRBD1
CDR3aa: CASSLDRGLSYEQYF
CDR3nt: TGTGCCAGCAGCTTAGACAGGGGCCTCTCCTACGAGCAGTACTTC

v_gene: TRBV19
abundance: once
j_gene: TRBJ1-5
d_gene: -
CDR3aa: CASSITSYSNQPQHF
CDR3nt: TGTGCCAGTAGTATAACATCTTATAGCAATCAGCCCCAGCATTTT

v_gene: TRBV28
abundance: -
j_gene: TRBJ1-6
d_gene: -
CDR3aa: CASRTGRNSPLHF
CDR3nt: TGTGCCAGCCGAACAGGCCGCAATTCACCCCTCCACTTT

v_gene: TRBV7-2
abundance: -
j_gene: TRBJ2-2
d_gene: -
CDR3aa: CASSWPRDTGELFF
CDR3nt: TGTGCCAGCAGCTGGCCCAGGGATACCGGGGAGCTGTTTTTT

v_gene: TRBV5-1
abundance: few
j_gene: TRBJ2-1
d_gene: -
CDR3aa: CASSSSGPRSNEQFF
CDR3nt: TGCGCCAGCAGCAGCAGCGGACCTCGTTCCAATGAGCAGTTCTTC

v_gene: TRBV6-1
abundance: few
j_gene: TRBJ2-7
d_gene: TRBD2
CDR3aa: CASSGVAGGMNEQYF
CDR3nt: TGTGCCAGCAGTGGTGTAGCGGGAGGGATGAACGAGCAGTACTTC

v_gene: TRBV5-1
abundance: once
j_gene: TRBJ2-2
d_gene: -
CDR3aa: CASSLATGWTGELFF
CDR3nt: TGCGCCAGCAGCTTGGCTACAGGGTGGACCGGGGAGCTGTTTTTT

v_gene: TRBV12-5
abundance: -
j_gene: TRBJ2-1
d_gene: TRBD1
CDR3aa: CASGLDSGTGAYNEQFF
CDR3nt: TGTGCTAGTGGTTTGGACTCCGGGACAGGGGCCTACAATGAGCAGTTCTTC

v_gene: TRBV7-6
abundance: -
j_gene: TRBJ2-5
d_gene: TRBD2
CDR3aa: CASSWGERETPETQYF
CDR3nt: TGTGCCAGCAGTTGGGGAGAGCGGGAGACCCCAGAGACCCAGTACTTC

v_gene: TRBV4-1
abundance: -
j_gene: TRBJ2-3
d_gene: TRBD2
CDR3aa: CASSPEGIAGDSYTQYF
CDR3nt: TGCGCCAGCAGCCCTGAAGGAATAGCGGGAGACTCTTATACGCAGTATTTT

v_gene: TRBV19
abundance: -
j_gene: TRBJ1-1
d_gene: -
CDR3aa: CASPYLSRGAEAFF
CDR3nt: TGTGCCAGTCCATATCTAAGCAGGGGCGCTGAAGCTTTCTTT

v_gene: TRBV2
abundance: -
j_gene: TRBJ2-3
d_gene: -
CDR3aa: CASSERLEGEGTDTQYF
CDR3nt: TGTGCCAGCAGTGAAAGGTTGGAGGGAGAGGGGACAGATACGCAGTATTTT

v_gene: TRBV5-4
abundance: -
j_gene: TRBJ2-3
d_gene: -
CDR3aa: CASSLGGGADTQYF
CDR3nt: TGTGCCAGCAGCTTGGGTGGGGGCGCAGATACGCAGTATTTT

v_gene: TRBV6-5
abundance: -
j_gene: TRBJ1-1
d_gene: TRBD1
CDR3aa: CASSSNRGTEAFF
CDR3nt: TGTGCCAGCAGTTCAAACAGGGGGACTGAAGCTTTCTTT

v_gene: TRBV10-1
abundance: -
j_gene: TRBJ2-3
d_gene: -
CDR3aa: CASSEADSTDTQYF
CDR3nt: TGCGCCAGCAGTGAGGCAGATAGCACAGATACGCAGTATTTT

v_gene: TRBV28
abundance: -
j_gene: TRBJ2-1
d_gene: -
CDR3aa: CASGFNEQFF
CDR3nt: TGTGCCTCCGGGTTTAATGAGCAGTTCTTC

v_gene: TRBV11-2
abundance: -
j_gene: TRBJ1-1
d_gene: -
CDR3aa: CASSSRRKSAFF
CDR3nt: TGTGCCAGCAGCTCCCGCCGTAAGAGTGCTTTCTTT

v_gene: TRBV5-4
abundance: -
j_gene: TRBJ2-7
d_gene: -
CDR3aa: CASSPQRAGREQYF
CDR3nt: TGTGCCAGCAGCCCGCAGCGGGCGGGGAGGGAGCAGTACTTC

v_gene: TRBV2
abundance: -
j_gene: TRBJ2-1
d_gene: TRBD2
CDR3aa: CASRDHSGRFSYNEQFF
CDR3nt: TGTGCCAGCAGGGATCATAGCGGGAGATTCTCCTACAATGAGCAGTTCTTC

v_gene: TRBV5-6
abundance: once
j_gene: TRBJ2-1
d_gene: -
CDR3aa: CASSLGLPLRVYGNEQFF
CDR3nt: TGTGCCAGCAGCTTGGGCCTTCCGTTGCGGGTCTATGGGAATGAGCAGTTCTTC

v_gene: TRBV6-1
abundance: -
j_gene: TRBJ2-1
d_gene: -
CDR3aa: CATWGGGKQFF
CDR3nt: TGTGCCACCTGGGGAGGAGGCAAGCAGTTCTTC